This TCR beta chain is drawn from a study of blood T cell repertoires in COVID-19. Study information: Some COVID-19 samples were acute and others convalescent; all came from the United States, Italy and Spain. T cells, B-cell-depleted T cells, or PBMCs supplied cDNA or gDNA.

In the original analysis: Quantification of nucleated cells was approximated via reference gene primer amplification. Sequenced by immunoSEQ multiplex PCR; TCRdb stores in-frame clones only, minus some. V, J and clone size are taken as reported in that table, and D and trimming were inferred from the DNA itself. In the table there are 260,000 or so clones, 81% of which are singletons. The V end lost 0 bases, the J end lost 4 bases, and 15 bases lay between the germline ends. Germline lookup yields CDR1 MNHNS and CDR2 SASEGT. There are 16 residues in the CDR3. The TCR sequence derives from a woman older than 75 with COVID-19, enrolled during active disease. The rearrangement uses TRBV6-1 and TRBJ1-2, with D possibly TRBD1 on 6 matching bases. Material: peripheral blood. The CDR3 here is CASSEATGVLGYGYTF. CDR3 in DNA: TGTGCCAGCAGTGAAGCGACAGGAGTGCTAGGCTATGGCTACACCTTC.